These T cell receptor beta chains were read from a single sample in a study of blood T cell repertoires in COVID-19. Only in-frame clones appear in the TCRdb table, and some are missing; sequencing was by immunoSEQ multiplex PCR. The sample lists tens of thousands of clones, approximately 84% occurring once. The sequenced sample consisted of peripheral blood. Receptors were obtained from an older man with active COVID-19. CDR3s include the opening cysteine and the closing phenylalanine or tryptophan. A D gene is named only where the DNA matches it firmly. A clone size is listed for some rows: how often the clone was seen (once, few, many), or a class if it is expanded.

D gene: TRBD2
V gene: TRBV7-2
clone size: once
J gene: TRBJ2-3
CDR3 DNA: TGTGCCAGCAGCGTCGGACTAGCGGGAGGCGGTACGCAGTATTTT
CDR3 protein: CASSVGLAGGGTQYF

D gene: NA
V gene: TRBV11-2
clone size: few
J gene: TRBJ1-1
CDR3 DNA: TGTGCCAGCAGCCCAAGGACTGTAAACACTGAAGCTTTCTTT
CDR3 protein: CASSPRTVNTEAFF

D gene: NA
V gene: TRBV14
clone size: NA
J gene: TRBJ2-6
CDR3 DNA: TGTGCCAGCAGCCCCGGGGCTGGGGCCAACGTCCTGACTTTC
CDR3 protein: CASSPGAGANVLTF

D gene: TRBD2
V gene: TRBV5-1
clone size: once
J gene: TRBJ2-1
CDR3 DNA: TGCGCCAGCAGCCCGGGACTAGCGGGACCGTCCCATGAGCAGTTCTTC
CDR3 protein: CASSPGLAGPSHEQFF

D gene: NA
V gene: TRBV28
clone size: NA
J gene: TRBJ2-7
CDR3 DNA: TGTGCCAGCAGTTTGAGCTACTACGAGCAGTACTTC
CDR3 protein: CASSLSYYEQYF

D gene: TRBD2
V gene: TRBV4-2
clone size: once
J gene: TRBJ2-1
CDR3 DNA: TGTGCCAGCAGCCAAGACCTCGCGGGAGGGTCGTACAATGAGCAGTTCTTC
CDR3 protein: CASSQDLAGGSYNEQFF

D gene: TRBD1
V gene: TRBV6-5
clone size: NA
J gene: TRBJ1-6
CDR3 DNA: TGTGCCAGCAAACAGGGGGGCCCCACTTATTCACCCCTCCACTTT
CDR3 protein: CASKQGGPTYSPLHF

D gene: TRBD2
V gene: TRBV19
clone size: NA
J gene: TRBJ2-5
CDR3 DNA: TGTGCCAGCAGAGCGGGGGAGACCCAGTACTTC
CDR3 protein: CASRAGETQYF

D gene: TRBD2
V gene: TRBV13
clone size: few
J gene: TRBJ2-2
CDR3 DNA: TGTGCCAGCAGCTTCGGACTAGCGGGAGTAAAAACCGGGGAGCTGTTTTTT
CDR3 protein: CASSFGLAGVKTGELFF

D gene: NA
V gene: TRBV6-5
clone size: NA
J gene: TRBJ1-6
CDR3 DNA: TGTGCCAGCAGTTACTCGAGGGGGACGCCCCTCCACTTT
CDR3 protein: CASSYSRGTPLHF

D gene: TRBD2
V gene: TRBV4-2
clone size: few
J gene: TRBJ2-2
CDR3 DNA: TGTGCCAGCAGCCAAGGGCGGACTAGCGGGATGATCGGCGGGGAGCTGTTTTTT
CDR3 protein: CASSQGRTSGMIGGELFF

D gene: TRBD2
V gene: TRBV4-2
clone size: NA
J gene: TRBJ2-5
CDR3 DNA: TGTGCCAGCAGCCAAGGGGGCGGGAGGGCCGCAGAGACCCAGTACTTC
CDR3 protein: CASSQGGGRAAETQYF

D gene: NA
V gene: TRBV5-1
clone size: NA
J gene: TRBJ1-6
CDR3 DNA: TGCGCCAGCAGCTCAGGACAGACTAATTCACCCCTCCACTTT
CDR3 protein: CASSSGQTNSPLHF

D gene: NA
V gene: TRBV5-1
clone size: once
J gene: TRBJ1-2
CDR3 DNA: TGCGCCAGCAGCTTGGGCCAGAATGTTAACTATGGCTACACCTTC
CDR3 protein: CASSLGQNVNYGYTF

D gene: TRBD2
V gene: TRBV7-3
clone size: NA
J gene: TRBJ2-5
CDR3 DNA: TGTGCCAGCAGCCTGACTAGCGGGAGGAATAAAGAGACCCAGTACTTC
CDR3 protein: CASSLTSGRNKETQYF

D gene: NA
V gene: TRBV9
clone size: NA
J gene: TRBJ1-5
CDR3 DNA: TGTGCCAGCACACTAGATGGTACTAGCAATCAGCCCCAGCATTTT
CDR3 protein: CASTLDGTSNQPQHF

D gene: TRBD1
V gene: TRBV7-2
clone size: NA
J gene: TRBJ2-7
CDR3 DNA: TGTGCCAGCAGCTTAGGTGGGACAGGGGGCTACGAGCAGTACTTC
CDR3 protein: CASSLGGTGGYEQYF

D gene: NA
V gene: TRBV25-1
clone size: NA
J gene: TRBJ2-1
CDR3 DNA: TGTGCCAGCAGCCCCACGAATTGGCTGTCGTTTATCAATGAGCAGTTCTTC
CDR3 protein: CASSPTNWLSFINEQFF

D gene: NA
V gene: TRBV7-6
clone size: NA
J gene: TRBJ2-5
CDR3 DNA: TGTGCCAGCAGCTTAGGCAGGATGTCCCAAGAGACCCAGTACTTC
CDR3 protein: CASSLGRMSQETQYF

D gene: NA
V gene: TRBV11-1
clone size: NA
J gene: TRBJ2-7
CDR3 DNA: TGTGCCAGCAGCCGGAAAGGTAGTGGACATTACTACGAGCAGTACTTC
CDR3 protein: CASSRKGSGHYYEQYF

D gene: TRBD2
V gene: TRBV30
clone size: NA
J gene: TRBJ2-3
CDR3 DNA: TGTGCCTGGAGTCCCGGCCGGCTAGCGGGGACAGATACGCAGTATTTT
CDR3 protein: CAWSPGRLAGTDTQYF

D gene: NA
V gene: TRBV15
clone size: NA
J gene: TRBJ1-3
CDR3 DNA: TGTGCCACCAGCAGAGATACCCGGGGAGGGCGAACGGGAAACACCATATATTTT
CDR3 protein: CATSRDTRGGRTGNTIYF

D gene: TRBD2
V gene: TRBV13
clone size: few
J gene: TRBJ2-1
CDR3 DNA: TGTGCCAGCAGCATCAGCGGGAGGGGCAATGAGCAGTTCTTC
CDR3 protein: CASSISGRGNEQFF

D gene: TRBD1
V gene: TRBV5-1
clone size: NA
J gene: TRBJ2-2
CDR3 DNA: TGCGCCAGCAGCGGACAGGGAACCGGGGAGCTGTTTTTT
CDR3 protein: CASSGQGTGELFF

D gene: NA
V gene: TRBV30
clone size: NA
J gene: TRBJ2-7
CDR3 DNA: TGTGCCGGAGGGGACAGAAAAGAGCAGTACTTC
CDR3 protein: CAGGDRKEQYF

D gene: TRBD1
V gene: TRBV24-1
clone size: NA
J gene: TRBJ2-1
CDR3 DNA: TGTGCCACCAGTGATTTGCGGACAGGGGCGGACAATGAGCAGTTCTTC
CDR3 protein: CATSDLRTGADNEQFF

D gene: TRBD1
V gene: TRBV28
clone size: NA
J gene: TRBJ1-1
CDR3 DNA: TGTGCCAGCCGGACAGGGGGGCTGAACACTGAAGCTTTCTTT
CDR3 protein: CASRTGGLNTEAFF

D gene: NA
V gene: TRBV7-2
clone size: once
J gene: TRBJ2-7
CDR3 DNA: TGTGCCAGCACAACGGCGTCGGGGGCTAGCGGCCGCGAGCAGTACTTC
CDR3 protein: CASTTASGASGREQYF